The source of this T cell receptor beta chain is a study of blood T cell repertoires in COVID-19. Overall study: COVID-19 samples from acute and convalescent phases originated in the United States, Italy and Spain.

Clones were read by immunoSEQ multiplex PCR, and TCRdb kept only the in-frame ones, dropping some. The sample has about 220,000 clones; around 89% are singletons. Assignment of participants to cohorts was predicated upon participant-reported clinical history. Trimming left V 3 bases short and J 8 bases short, with 8 bases between. Germline-derived CDR1 and CDR2 are SGHAT and FQNNGV. This CDR3 has 13 residues. The genes are TRBV11-2 and TRBJ1-6, with D possibly TRBD1 on 6 matching bases. The sequencing sample was made of PBMCs or T cells enriched from blood (not recorded which). The TCR originated in a woman aged 18 to 35 in a cohort exposed to, infected with or recovered from COVID-19 (not recorded which). The CDR3 DNA is TGTGCCAGCAGCTTTACAGGGCATTCACCCCTCCACTTT. Translated, it gives CASSFTGHSPLHF.